The present T cell receptor (beta chain) was sequenced within a study of blood T cell repertoires in COVID-19 (dated by TCRdb to about 2020). In terms of the full investigation: Samples from collaborators originated in the United States, Italy and Spain and spanned both the acute and convalescent phases of COVID-19. The material from the prospective study consisted of cDNA or gDNA derived from T cells, B-cell-depleted T cells, or PBMCs. The dataset comprised deeply sampled blood TCRbeta repertoires from subjects exposed to, actively infected with, or recovered from COVID-19. The repertoires were released in a freely available public database intended as a resource for research on the immune response to SARS-CoV-2. Samples were obtained from the ongoing ImmuneRACE study (first 160 participants) and from some 1,300 subjects provided by 6 global collaborators. The sample metadata nearly always contained a de-identified subject ID, COVID-19 status, age in years and sex. Where available, HLA class I and class II types were taken from metadata supplied by the sample provider and were not determined by assay-based typing. Summary of the overall study and its limitations: The quantity of clinical and demographic metadata differed by source and by participant and was supplied without curation.

TCRbeta CDR3 regions were amplified from genomic DNA by means of the immunoSEQ Assay, a bias-controlled multiplex PCR. In the source study's methods: The number of nucleated cells in each sample was estimated by amplification of reference gene primers within the assay. To quantify the absolute abundance of each unique TCRbeta CDR3 rearrangement, sequence reads were collapsed and filtered. Productive Simpson clonality was computed per sample as the square root of Simpson's diversity index over productive rearrangements. TCRdb took this table from immuneACCESS and kept in-frame rearrangements with V and J called. Such tables lack part of the clones; where checked against another copy, unresolved V genes explain under half of the gap, and the rest is unexplained. The V and J calls and the clone size are those of that table, but D and trimming were determined from the DNA. The sample profile shows 110,000 to 150,000 clones; 80% to 85% of them were found once. The ten top clones hold 7.5% to 9% of the sample.

The collaborating institutions used their own protocols to collect whole blood in K2EDTA tubes. For TCRbeta analysis, collaborators shipped samples in one of three forms: frozen whole blood, isolated PBMCs, or DNA extracted from either of those sample types. With regard to this clone: No antigen is known for it. The input lacks base qualities; no much larger clone sits a single base away.

This TCR was sampled from a human donor in a cohort sampled during active COVID-19. Sequenced sample: peripheral blood.

This receptor has the CDR3 CASSDTGAWGHQAFF. At the DNA level, the sequence is TGTGCCAGCAGTGATACCGGGGCATGGGGACACCAAGCTTTCTTT. The rearranged chain carries TRBV6-1 and TRBJ1-1; TRBD1 could be the D gene, as 6 bases match. Trimming removed 3 bases from V and 9 bases from J, leaving 20 bases between the germline ends. The CDR3 runs 15 amino acids, cysteine and phenylalanine included. The kept DNA is CDR3 alone, 45 bases in frame from the first base. As encoded in the germline V gene, CDR1 is MNHNS while CDR2 is SASEGT.